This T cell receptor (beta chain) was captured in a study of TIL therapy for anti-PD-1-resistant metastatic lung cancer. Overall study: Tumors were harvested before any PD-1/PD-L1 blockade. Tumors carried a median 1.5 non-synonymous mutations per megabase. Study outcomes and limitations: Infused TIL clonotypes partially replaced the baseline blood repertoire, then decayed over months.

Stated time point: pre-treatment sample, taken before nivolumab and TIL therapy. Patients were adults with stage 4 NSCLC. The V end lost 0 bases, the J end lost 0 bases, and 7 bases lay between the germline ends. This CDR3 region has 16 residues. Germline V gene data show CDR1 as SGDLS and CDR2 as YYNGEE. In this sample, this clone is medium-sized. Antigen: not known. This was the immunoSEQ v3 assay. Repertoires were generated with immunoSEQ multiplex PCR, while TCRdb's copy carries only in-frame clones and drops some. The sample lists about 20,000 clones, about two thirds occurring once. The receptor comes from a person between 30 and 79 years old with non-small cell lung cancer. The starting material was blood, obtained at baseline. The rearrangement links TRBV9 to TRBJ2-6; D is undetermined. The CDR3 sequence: CASSVGSGSGANVLTF. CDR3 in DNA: TGTGCCAGCAGCGTAGGGTCCGGCTCTGGGGCCAACGTCCTGACTTTC.